This T cell receptor beta chain appears in the sequencing data of a study of T cell changes during pregnancy in multiple sclerosis. CDR1 and CDR2 (germline): SGHRS, YFSETQ. V lost 4 bases, J lost 0 bases, and 13 bases lay in between. The CDR3 loop spans 16 amino acids. Sequencing used immunoSEQ multiplex PCR; TCRdb keeps in-frame clones, though not all of them. The data show roughly 52,000 clones, roughly 92% seen once. This clone was observed once. Source: CD4+ T cells from peripheral blood mononuclear cells, taken in the third trimester of pregnancy. This clonotype originated in a female donor with multiple sclerosis, enrolled in a pregnancy study. The chain uses TRBV5-1 and TRBJ2-2; the D gene is possibly TRBD2 (6 bases). CDR3 nucleotides: TGCGCCAGCAGCGTGATGGGACTCCCGAACACCGGGGAGCTGTTTTTT. It codes for CASSVMGLPNTGELFF.